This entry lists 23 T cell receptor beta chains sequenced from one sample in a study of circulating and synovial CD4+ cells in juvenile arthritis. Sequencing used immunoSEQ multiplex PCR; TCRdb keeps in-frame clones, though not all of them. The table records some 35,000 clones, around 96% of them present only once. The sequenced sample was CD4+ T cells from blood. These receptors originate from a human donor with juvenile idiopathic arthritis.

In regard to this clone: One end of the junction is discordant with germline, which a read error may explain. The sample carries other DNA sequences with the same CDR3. CDR3 nucleotide sequence: TGCGCCAGCAGCCAACGGACAGTCTCTAATTCCCCCCTCCACTTT. This gives the protein CASSQRTVSNSPLHF. This rearrangement joins TRBV4-3 to TRBJ1-6, with D possibly matching TRBD1 (6 bases). The CDR3 covers 15 residues. The germline V gene encodes CDR1 LGHNA and CDR2 YSLEER.

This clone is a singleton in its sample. The CDR3, as DNA: TGTGCCAGCAGTTCCATCAGGGTGGAGAACACTGAAGCTTTCTTT. It encodes CASSSIRVENTEAFF. This chain uses TRBV6-1 with TRBJ1-1; the D gene is possibly TRBD1 (5 bases). The V and J ends lost 5 bases and 1 base respectively, with 14 bases between them. The CDR3 has 15 amino acids. CDR1 is MNHNS and CDR2 is SASEGT in the germline V gene.

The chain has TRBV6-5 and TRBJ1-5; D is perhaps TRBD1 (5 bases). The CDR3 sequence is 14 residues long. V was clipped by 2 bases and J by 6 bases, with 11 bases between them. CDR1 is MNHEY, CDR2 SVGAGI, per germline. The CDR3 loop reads CASSYGGDGQPQHF. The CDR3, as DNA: TGTGCCAGCAGTTACGGGGGGGACGGTCAGCCCCAGCATTTT.

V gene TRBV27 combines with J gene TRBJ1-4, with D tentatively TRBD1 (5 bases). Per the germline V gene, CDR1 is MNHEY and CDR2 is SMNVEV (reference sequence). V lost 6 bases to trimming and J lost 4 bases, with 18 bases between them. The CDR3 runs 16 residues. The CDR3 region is CASRKTDTGSNEKLFF. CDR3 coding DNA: TGTGCCAGCAGAAAGACCGACACAGGAAGTAATGAAAAACTGTTTTTT.

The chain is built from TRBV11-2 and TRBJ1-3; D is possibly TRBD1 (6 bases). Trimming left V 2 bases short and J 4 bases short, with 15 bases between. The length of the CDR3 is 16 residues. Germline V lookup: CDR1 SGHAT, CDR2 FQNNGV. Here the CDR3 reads CASSLNYRVAGNTIYF. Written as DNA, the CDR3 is TGTGCCAGCAGCTTAAACTACAGGGTTGCGGGAAACACCATATATTTT.

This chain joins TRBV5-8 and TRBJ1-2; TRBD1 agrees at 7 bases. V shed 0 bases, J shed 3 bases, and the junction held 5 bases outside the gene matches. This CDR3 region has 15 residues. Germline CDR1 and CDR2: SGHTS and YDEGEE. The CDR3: CASSLEQGPYYGYTF. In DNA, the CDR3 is TGTGCCAGCAGCTTGGAACAGGGGCCTTACTATGGCTACACCTTC.

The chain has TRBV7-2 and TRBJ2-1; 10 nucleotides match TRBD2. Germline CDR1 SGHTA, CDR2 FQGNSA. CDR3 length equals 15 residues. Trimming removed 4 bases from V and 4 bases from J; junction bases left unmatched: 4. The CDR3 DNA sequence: TGTGCCAGCAGCTCGACTAGCGGGCAATACAATGAGCAGTTCTTC. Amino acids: CASSSTSGQYNEQFF.

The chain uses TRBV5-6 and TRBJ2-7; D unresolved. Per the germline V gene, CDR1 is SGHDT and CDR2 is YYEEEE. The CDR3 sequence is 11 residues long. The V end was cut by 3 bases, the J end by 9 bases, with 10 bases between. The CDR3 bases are TGTGCCAGCAGCTCTTTGCCCGGGCAGTACTTC. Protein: CASSSLPGQYF.

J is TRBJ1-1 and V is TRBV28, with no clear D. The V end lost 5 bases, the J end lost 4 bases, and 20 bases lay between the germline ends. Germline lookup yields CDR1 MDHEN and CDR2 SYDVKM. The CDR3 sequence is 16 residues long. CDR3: CASSIPAPGSVTEAFF. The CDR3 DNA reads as TGTGCCAGCAGTATACCAGCTCCGGGTTCGGTCACTGAAGCTTTCTTT.

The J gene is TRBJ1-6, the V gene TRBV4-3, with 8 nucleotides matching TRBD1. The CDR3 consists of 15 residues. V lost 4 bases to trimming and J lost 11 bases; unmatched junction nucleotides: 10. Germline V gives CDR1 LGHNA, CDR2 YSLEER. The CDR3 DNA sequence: TGCGCCAGCAGCCTTCACGGACAGGGATCCGCACCCCTCCACTTT. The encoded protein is CASSLHGQGSAPLHF.

Here the CDR3 reads CASRRAANQPQHF. The DNA for the CDR3 is TGTGCCAGCAGGCGAGCAGCGAATCAGCCCCAGCATTTT. This chain uses TRBV27 with TRBJ1-5; no clear D gene. The CDR3 sequence is 13 residues long. Trimming removed 6 bases from V and 4 bases from J, with 10 bases in between. Per germline, CDR1 MNHEY and CDR2 SMNVEV (reference sequence).

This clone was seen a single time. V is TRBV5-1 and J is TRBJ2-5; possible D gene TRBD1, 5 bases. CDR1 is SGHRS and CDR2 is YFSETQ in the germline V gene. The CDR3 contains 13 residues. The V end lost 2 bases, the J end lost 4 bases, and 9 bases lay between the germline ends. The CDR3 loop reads CASSFQGTETQYF. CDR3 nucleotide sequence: TGCGCCAGCAGCTTCCAGGGTACAGAGACCCAGTACTTC.

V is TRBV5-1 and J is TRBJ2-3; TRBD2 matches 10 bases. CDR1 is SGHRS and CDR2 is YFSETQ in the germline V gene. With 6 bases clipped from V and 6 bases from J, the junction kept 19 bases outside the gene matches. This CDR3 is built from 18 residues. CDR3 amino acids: CASTRAGGPLSKPDTQYF. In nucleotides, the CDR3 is TGCGCCAGCACGAGAGCGGGGGGGCCTTTAAGTAAACCCGATACGCAGTATTTT.

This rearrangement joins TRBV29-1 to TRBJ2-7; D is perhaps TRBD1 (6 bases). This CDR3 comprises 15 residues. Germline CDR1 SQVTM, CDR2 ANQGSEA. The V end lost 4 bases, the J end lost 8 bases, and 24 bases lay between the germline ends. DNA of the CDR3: TGCAGCGTTGCCGATTCAGACAGGTCCCCGAATAAGCAGTACTTC. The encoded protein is CSVADSDRSPNKQYF.

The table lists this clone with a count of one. The CDR3 DNA reads as TGTGCCAGCAGTCTACAGGCTCACTATGGCTACACCTTC. Translated: CASSLQAHYGYTF. The chain uses TRBV6-5 and TRBJ1-2, with D possibly TRBD1 on 5 matching bases. Germline V gene data show CDR1 as MNHEY and CDR2 as SVGAGI. The germline V and J ends were trimmed by 5 bases and 3 bases, with 10 bases remaining between them. The CDR3 consists of 13 residues.

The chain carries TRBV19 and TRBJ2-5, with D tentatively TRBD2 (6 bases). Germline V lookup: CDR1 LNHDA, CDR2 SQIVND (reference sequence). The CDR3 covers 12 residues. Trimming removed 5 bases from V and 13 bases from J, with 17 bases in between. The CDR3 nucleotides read TGTGCCAGTAGTGTCGACTCGACGGGGGTGTACTTC. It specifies CASSVDSTGVYF.

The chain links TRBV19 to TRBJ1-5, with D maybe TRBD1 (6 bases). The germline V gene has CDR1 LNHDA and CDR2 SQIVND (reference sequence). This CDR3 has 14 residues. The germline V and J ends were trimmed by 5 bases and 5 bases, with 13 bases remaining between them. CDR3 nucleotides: TGTGCCAGTAGTTTAGGACAGATGCATCAGCCCCAGCATTTT. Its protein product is CASSLGQMHQPQHF.

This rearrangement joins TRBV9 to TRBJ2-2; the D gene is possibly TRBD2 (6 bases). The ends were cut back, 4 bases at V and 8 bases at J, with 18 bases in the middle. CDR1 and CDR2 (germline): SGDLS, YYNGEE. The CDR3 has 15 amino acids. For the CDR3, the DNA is TGTGCCAGCAGCCTCATAGCGGAGGAGTGGGGGGAGCTGTTTTTT. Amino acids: CASSLIAEEWGELFF.

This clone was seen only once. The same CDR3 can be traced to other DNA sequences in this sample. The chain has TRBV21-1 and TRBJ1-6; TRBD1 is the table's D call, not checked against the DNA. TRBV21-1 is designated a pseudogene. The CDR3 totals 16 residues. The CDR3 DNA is TGTGCCAGCAGCAAAGATAACGGCCAGGGGAAATCCCCCCTCCACTTT. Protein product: CASSKDNGQGKSPLHF.

The CDR3 spells CASSTDRGVRPQHF. CDR3 sequence (DNA): TGTGCCAGCAGCACAGACAGGGGTGTGAGGCCCCAGCATTTT. The chain has TRBV7-2 and TRBJ1-5; the match to TRBD1 covers 8 bases. Germline trimming cut 5 bases from V and 9 bases from J; bases unmatched to any gene: 9. This CDR3 region has 14 residues. Germline V gene sequence: CDR1 SGHTA, CDR2 FQGNSA.

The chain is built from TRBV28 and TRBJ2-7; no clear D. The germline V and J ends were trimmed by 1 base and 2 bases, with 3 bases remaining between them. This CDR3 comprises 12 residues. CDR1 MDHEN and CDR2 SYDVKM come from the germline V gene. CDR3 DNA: TGTGCCAGCAGTTTATCCACCTACGAGCAGTACTTC. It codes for CASSLSTYEQYF.

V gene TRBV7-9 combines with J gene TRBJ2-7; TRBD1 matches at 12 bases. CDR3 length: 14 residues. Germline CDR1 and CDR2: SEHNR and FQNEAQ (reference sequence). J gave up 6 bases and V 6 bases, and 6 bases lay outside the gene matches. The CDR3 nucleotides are TGTGCCAGCAGACCAGGGACAGGGGGCTTCGAGCAGTACTTC. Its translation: CASRPGTGGFEQYF.

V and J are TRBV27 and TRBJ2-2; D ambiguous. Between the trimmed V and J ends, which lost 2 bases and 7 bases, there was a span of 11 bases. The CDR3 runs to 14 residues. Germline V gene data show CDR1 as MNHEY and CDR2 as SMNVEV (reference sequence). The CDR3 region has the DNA TGTGCCAGCAGTTTAGGGCGTTATGGCGGGGAGCTGTTTTTT. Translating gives CASSLGRYGGELFF.